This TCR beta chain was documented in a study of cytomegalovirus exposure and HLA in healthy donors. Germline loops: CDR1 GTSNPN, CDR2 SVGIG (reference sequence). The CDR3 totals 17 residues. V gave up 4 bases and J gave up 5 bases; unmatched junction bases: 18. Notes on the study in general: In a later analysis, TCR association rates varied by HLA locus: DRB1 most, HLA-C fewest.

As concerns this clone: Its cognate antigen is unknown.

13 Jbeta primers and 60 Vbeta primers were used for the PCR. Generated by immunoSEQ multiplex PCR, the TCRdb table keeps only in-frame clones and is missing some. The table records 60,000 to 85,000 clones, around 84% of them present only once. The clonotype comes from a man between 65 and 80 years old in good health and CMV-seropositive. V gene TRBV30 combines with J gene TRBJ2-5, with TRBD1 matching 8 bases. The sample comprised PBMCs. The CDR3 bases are TGTGCCTGGACCCTCTCCCGGGCAGGGGGCAGTCGGGAGACCCAGTACTTC. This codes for CAWTLSRAGGSRETQYF. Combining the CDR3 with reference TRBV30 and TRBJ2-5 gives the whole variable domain SQTIHQWPATLVQPVGSPLSLECTVEGTSNPNLYWYRQAAGRGLQLLFYSVGIGQISSEVPQNLSASRPQDRQFILSSKKLLLSDSGFYLCAWTLSRAGGSRETQYFGPGTRLLVL.